This T cell receptor beta chain is from a study of tumor-infiltrating lymphocytes in localized non-small cell lung cancer. About the study: Several tumor histologies, both smoking statuses, and some post-neoadjuvant chemotherapy samples were included.

TCRdb's copy holds only in-frame clones and misses some; the assay was immunoSEQ multiplex PCR. The table lists 6,000 to 7,500 clones, 74% of them singletons. The CDR3 has 15 residues. V was cut by 1 base and J by 6 bases, with 14 bases left in between. Germline V CDR1 and CDR2: KGHSH, LQKENI. The chain joins TRBV18 to TRBJ2-3, with D perhaps TRBD1 (5 bases). Material for sequencing was uninvolved lung tissue not adjacent to the tumor. This TCR was sampled from a human donor with non-small cell lung cancer. The CDR3 DNA reads as TGTGCCAGCTCACCACGGGCAGGGCCGGAGGATACGCAGTATTTT. Protein sequence: CASSPRAGPEDTQYF.